Reported below is one T cell receptor beta chain. Authors' methods: Reference gene primer amplification gave nucleated cell count estimates. Assay: immunoSEQ multiplex PCR; the TCRdb copy retains only in-frame clones and omits some. V and J calls and clone size are copied from that table; D and trimming were computed from the DNA. The sample has 84,000 or so clones; under 80% are singletons. The junction had 9 bases not matched to a gene; V was cut back by 0 bases and J by 6 bases. CDR1 LGHDT and CDR2 YNNKEL come from the germline V gene (reference sequence). CDR3 length equals 17 residues. These data are taken from a study of blood T cell repertoires in COVID-19. Study background: The samples span acute and convalescent COVID-19 from the United States, Italy and Spain. From T cells, B-cell-depleted T cells, or PBMCs came the material, which was cDNA or gDNA.

The genes are TRBV3-1 (or the pseudogene TRBV3-2) and TRBJ2-2, with 8 bases aligning to TRBD1. Source material: peripheral blood. The sequence came from a human donor in a cohort sampled during active COVID-19. The chain's CDR3 is CASSQETGTGRAGELFF. The CDR3 DNA follows: TGTGCCAGCAGCCAAGAAACCGGGACAGGTCGAGCCGGGGAGCTGTTTTTT.